This T cell receptor beta chain came from a study of cytomegalovirus exposure and HLA in healthy donors. Overall study results and limits: Despite most TCR sequences being rare, some public TCRs occurred in many donors.

The CDR3 extends over 16 amino acids. V lost 3 bases to trimming and J lost 2 bases, with 14 bases between them. Germline CDR1 and CDR2: GTSNPN and SVGIG (reference sequence). Profiling relied on immunoSEQ multiplex PCR, and the TCRdb table lists in-frame clones only, not all of them. The sample contains some 90,000 clones, approximately 96% of which appear only once. Notes on this clone: The antigen remains unidentified.

The study drew the donors from its approximately 110-subject validation cohort, separate from the roughly 670-subject first cohort. The chain joins TRBV30 to TRBJ2-6, with a tentative D call TRBD2 (6 bases). Sample: PBMCs. The receptor's source is a young man in good health and CMV-seronegative. CDR3 nucleotides: TGTGCCTGGAGCCTACCGGGGGTAACTGGGGCCAACGTCCTGACTTTC. It encodes CAWSLPGVTGANVLTF.